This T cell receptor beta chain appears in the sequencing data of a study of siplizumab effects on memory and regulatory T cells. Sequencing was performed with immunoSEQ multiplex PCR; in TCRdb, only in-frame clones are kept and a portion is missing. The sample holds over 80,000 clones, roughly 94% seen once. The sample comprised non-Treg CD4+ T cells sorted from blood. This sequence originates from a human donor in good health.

CDR3 amino acids: CASESSRRANSEQYF. Written as DNA, the CDR3 is TGTGCCAGTGAATCGAGTCGGAGGGCCAACTCCGAGCAGTACTTC. The chain carries TRBV19 and TRBJ2-7; D is possibly TRBD2 (6 bases). Germline values: CDR1 LNHDA, CDR2 SQIVND (reference sequence). The CDR3 covers 15 residues. V was pared by 8 bases and J by 6 bases, with 23 bases between.